Listed below are T cell receptor beta chains from one sample, sequenced in a study of T cells in Graves' hyperthyroidism and ophthalmopathy. In TCRdb, the multiplex PCR reads were re-called with MiXCR into one record per CDR3 protein. The table shows hundreds of thousands of distinct CDR3 sequences, with more than 14% occurring only once. The sequenced sample was blood. Every receptor here comes from a woman in her fifties or sixties with Graves' ophthalmopathy. Each CDR3 is given with its conserved first and last residue. The order of the fields is J gene, D gene, V gene, clone size, CDR3 protein, CDR3 DNA. A D gene is named only where the DNA matches it firmly. The listing skips clone size in some rows; elsewhere it reads once, few, many or a size class.

>TRBJ1-3|.|TRBV7-9|.
CASSSAVRAAEYF
TGTGCCAGCAGCTCCGCGGTCCGGGCAGCGGAGTATTTT
>TRBJ2-1|TRBD1|TRBV6-1|.
CASNERDRVDNEQFF
TGTGCCAGCAATGAACGGGACAGGGTGGACAATGAGCAGTTCTTC
>TRBJ1-1|.|TRBV7-9|many
CASSSGDNMNTEAFF
TGTGCCAGCAGCAGTGGGGACAACATGAACACTGAAGCTTTCTTT
>TRBJ2-7|.|TRBV6-2/TRBV6-3|few
CASSYPYYEQYF
TGTGCCAGCAGTTACCCATACTACGAGCAGTACTTC
>TRBJ1-5|.|TRBV7-9|many
CASSLEGDQPQHF
TGTGCCAGCAGCTTAGAGGGGGATCAGCCCCAGCATTTT
>TRBJ2-5|TRBD1|TRBV4-2|few
CASSRRLGQGWETQYF
TGTGCCAGCAGCCGAAGACTGGGACAGGGGTGGGAGACCCAGTACTTC
>TRBJ2-7|.|TRBV2|many
CASRMSSYEQYF
TGTGCCAGCAGGATGAGCTCCTACGAGCAGTACTTC
>TRBJ1-5|.|TRBV18|many
CASSPWRDTQPQHF
TGTGCCAGCTCACCATGGCGGGACACTCAGCCCCAGCATTTT
>TRBJ2-3|TRBD1|TRBV27|.
CASSFYRTGGSTDTQYF
TGTGCCAGCAGTTTCTACAGGACAGGGGGGAGCACAGATACGCAGTATTTT
>TRBJ1-1|.|TRBV15|many
CATSRDRSLGAGTEAFF
TGTGCCACCAGCAGAGATCGGTCACTGGGGGCGGGCACTGAAGCTTTCTTT
>TRBJ2-1|.|TRBV7-9|many
CASSPWVAGKGYNEQFF
TGTGCCAGCAGCCCGTGGGTGGCGGGAAAAGGTTACAATGAGCAGTTCTTC
>TRBJ2-1|TRBD2|TRBV3-1|.
CASSPTSARHNEQFF
TGTGCCAGCAGCCCGACTAGCGCCCGGCACAATGAGCAGTTCTTC
>TRBJ2-2|.|TRBV20-1|many
CSANLVTGELFF
TGCAGTGCTAACCTCGTCACCGGGGAGCTGTTTTTT
>TRBJ1-3|TRBD1|TRBV9|.
CASSPSGQGIGTIYF
TGTGCCAGCAGCCCATCGGGACAGGGGATCGGCACCATATATTTT
>TRBJ2-3|TRBD2|TRBV27|many
CASSQPGTSGISDTQYF
TGTGCCAGCAGTCAACCAGGCACTAGCGGGATCTCGGATACGCAGTATTTT
>TRBJ1-5|TRBD1|TRBV4-1|.
CASSQDRDRGLNQPQHF
TGCGCCAGCAGCCAAGATCGCGACAGGGGACTTAATCAGCCCCAGCATTTT
>TRBJ2-7|.|TRBV14|few
CASSQVGGEQYF
TGTGCCAGCAGCCAGGTAGGGGGCGAGCAGTACTTC
>TRBJ1-2|.|TRBV12-3/TRBV12-4|many
CASSLSQGFGLGYTF
TGTGCCAGCAGTTTATCGCAGGGTTTTGGTCTTGGCTACACCTTC
>TRBJ2-5|.|TRBV12-3/TRBV12-4|.
CASSFLWLETQYF
TGTGCCAGCAGTTTTTTATGGTTGGAGACCCAGTACTTC
>TRBJ2-3|.|TRBV20-1|.
CSALKGSVADTQYF
TGCAGTGCGTTGAAGGGTAGCGTCGCAGATACGCAGTATTTT
>TRBJ1-4|TRBD1|TRBV20-1|few
CSAKQGFGEKLFF
TGCAGTGCTAAACAGGGGTTCGGAGAAAAACTGTTTTTT
>TRBJ2-7|TRBD2|TRBV15|.
CATSRNPAGAGGPIYEQYF
TGTGCCACCAGCAGAAACCCGGCGGGGGCGGGAGGGCCGATCTACGAGCAGTACTTC
>TRBJ2-1|TRBD2|TRBV15|few
CATSRVAGTGQFF
TGTGCCACCAGCCGGGTAGCGGGGACGGGGCAGTTCTTC
>TRBJ2-1|.|TRBV4-2|.
CASSVRQPYPFSSYNEQFF
TGTGCCAGCAGCGTCCGACAGCCTTATCCTTTTAGCTCCTACAATGAGCAGTTCTTC
>TRBJ2-1|.|TRBV6-2/TRBV6-3|few
CASRGLIAYNEQFF
TGTGCCAGCAGGGGACTTATAGCCTACAATGAGCAGTTCTTC
>TRBJ1-3|.|TRBV5-1|.
CASSSGDRNTIYF
TGCGCCAGCAGCTCAGGGGATAGAAACACCATATATTTT
>TRBJ2-1|TRBD2|TRBV10-3|.
CAISEGLAHTYNEQFF
TGTGCCATCAGTGAGGGACTAGCCCATACCTACAATGAGCAGTTCTTC
>TRBJ2-3|.|TRBV12-5|many
CASQDSRFSTDTQYF
TGTGCTAGTCAGGACAGTCGATTTAGCACAGATACGCAGTATTTT
>TRBJ2-7|.|TRBV15|many
CATSRHRETYEQYF
TGTGCCACCAGCAGACACAGGGAAACCTACGAGCAGTACTTC
>TRBJ2-1|TRBD2|TRBV20-1|many
CSARSGLAGGSSYNEQFF
TGCAGTGCTAGATCGGGACTAGCGGGAGGGAGCTCCTACAATGAGCAGTTCTTC
>TRBJ2-7|TRBD1|TRBV28|many
CASRSGAGTGHYEQYF
TGTGCCAGCAGAAGTGGAGCCGGGACAGGCCACTACGAGCAGTACTTC
>TRBJ2-3|.|TRBV12-3/TRBV12-4|many
CASSLASGTDTQYF
TGTGCCAGCAGTTTAGCGTCCGGTACCGATACGCAGTATTTT
>TRBJ1-2|.|TRBV5-8|few
CASSTTSYGYTF
TGTGCCAGCAGCACTACCTCCTATGGCTACACCTTC
>TRBJ2-3|TRBD2|TRBV2|many
CASTASGRTDTQYF
TGTGCCAGCACGGCTAGCGGGAGAACAGATACGCAGTATTTT
>TRBJ2-1|TRBD2|TRBV20-1|many
CSARRLAGRVSRLNEQFF
TGCAGTGCTAGGAGACTAGCGGGAAGGGTCTCGCGCTTAAATGAGCAGTTCTTC